Detailed here is one T cell receptor (beta chain). What it binds is unknown. This sample was taken from a study of cytomegalovirus exposure and HLA in healthy donors. Amplification used 60 Vbeta primers and 13 Jbeta primers. TCRdb's copy holds only in-frame clones and misses some; the assay was immunoSEQ multiplex PCR. Of 210,000 or so clones detected, around 76% appear once; the ten largest clones hold 0.63%. Overall study findings and caveats: A link between a missense DCLRE1C variant and TCR beta V- and J-gene trimming emerged from a later analysis. The authors confirmed in vitro that a few CMV-associated chains were specific for CMV antigens.

This CDR3 contains 16 residues. Germline V gene sequence: CDR1 SGHNT, CDR2 YYREEE (reference sequence). The V end lost 6 bases, the J end lost 1 base, and 17 bases lay between the germline ends. The gene calls are TRBV5-4 and TRBJ1-5; D might be TRBD1 (5 bases). The clonotype was recovered from a man between 18 and 35 years old in good health and CMV-seronegative. Sequenced sample: PBMCs. The CDR3 sequence is CASNSMGHGSNQPQHF. CDR3 coding DNA: TGTGCCAGCAACTCTATGGGGCACGGAAGCAATCAGCCCCAGCATTTT. Filled out from reference TRBV5-4 and TRBJ1-5, the complete variable domain reads ETGVTQSPTHLIKTRGQQVTLRCSSQSGHNTVSWYQQALGQGPQFIFQYYREEENGRGNFPPRFSGLQFPNYSSELNVNALELDDSALYLCASNSMGHGSNQPQHFGDGTRLSIL.